A single sample is the source of the 12 T cell receptor beta chains below, sequenced in a study of CD8 T cells in ankylosing spondylitis. One entry per CDR3 protein, called by TCRdb with MiXCR from the 5' RACE reads. The sample consists of 250,000 or so distinct CDR3 sequences, roughly a quarter of them appearing once. Input material: blood, either unsorted or a sorted T cell fraction (not recorded which). The receptors originated from a male donor with ankylosing spondylitis or in good health (not recorded which).

This chain links TRBV12-3 or TRBV12-4 with TRBJ2-1; D possibly corresponds to TRBD1 (5 bases). Trimming pared 7 bases from V and 3 bases from J, leaving 22 bases between. This CDR3 is built from 17 residues. CDR3 DNA sequence: TGTGCCAGCACCCTATCTCCAGGGTCAGGTCTCTACAATGAGCAGTTCTTC. Protein product: CASTLSPGSGLYNEQFF.

Many counts were recorded for this clonotype. This sequence joins TRBV29-1 and TRBJ2-7; 10 nucleotides match TRBD1. The CDR3 sequence is 12 residues long. After removal of 6 bases from V and 7 bases from J, the junction contained 6 bases not matched to a gene. Germline CDR1 and CDR2: SQVTM and ANQGSEA. The CDR3 coding sequence is TGCAGCGTCGTGGGACAGGGGCGTGAGCAGTACTTC. Translation gives CSVVGQGREQYF.

This clonotype has ten or more counts. The chain uses TRBV18 and TRBJ2-7; maybe TRBD1 (6 bases). Trimming stripped 6 bases from V and 1 base from J, with 10 bases between. This CDR3 region has 13 residues. Germline V lookup: CDR1 KGHSH, CDR2 LQKENI. CDR3 protein: CASSRQASYEQYF. CDR3 sequence (DNA): TGTGCCAGCTCTCGACAGGCATCCTACGAGCAGTACTTC. The variable domain in full, completed from reference TRBV18 and TRBJ2-7, reads NAGVMQNPRHLVRRRGQEARLRCSPMKGHSHVYWYRQLPEEGLKFMVYLQKENIIDESGMPKERFSAEFPKEGPSILRIQQVVRGDSAAYFCASSRQASYEQYFGPGTRLTVT.

This clonotype was found many times. The chain links TRBV20-1 to TRBJ2-7; D assignment may be TRBD1 or TRBD2 (6 bases each). Trimming took off 3 bases at V and 5 bases at J, with 11 bases between the two ends. The germline gives CDR1 DFQATT, CDR2 SNEGSKA (reference sequence). This CDR3 spans 12 amino acids. The CDR3 protein is CSASRGRDEQYF. CDR3 DNA sequence: TGCAGTGCTAGTCGGGGGCGAGACGAGCAGTACTTC.

The sample holds a few counts of this clonotype. This chain uses TRBV18 with TRBJ1-3; D is unclear. The CDR3 has 16 amino acids. Germline V gives CDR1 KGHSH, CDR2 LQKENI. V gave up 0 bases and J gave up 0 bases, with 9 bases separating them. DNA for the CDR3: TGTGCCAGCTCACCACCCACGCGACTCTCTGGAAACACCATATATTTT. Translating it yields CASSPPTRLSGNTIYF.

The chain is built from TRBV10-1 and TRBJ2-1, with D possibly matching TRBD1 (5 bases). CDR1 is WNHNN, CDR2 SYGVQD, per germline (reference sequence). The CDR3 is 13 residues long. V lost 5 bases and J lost 12, with 17 bases in between. The chain's CDR3 is CASSPTVQGTQFF. CDR3 sequence (DNA): TGCGCCAGCAGTCCGACAGTTCAAGGTACGCAGTTCTTC.

This chain joins TRBV20-1 and TRBJ2-1, with 8 bases aligning to TRBD2. The CDR3 covers 14 residues. CDR1 is DFQATT and CDR2 is SNEGSKA in the germline V gene (reference sequence). The trim removed 1 base at V and 7 bases at J, leaving 6 bases unmatched. In DNA form, the CDR3 reads TGCAGTGCTAGAGCGCCGGGGGGGGTTAATGAGCAGTTCTTC. As protein: CSARAPGGVNEQFF.

This clonotype occurred many times. The V call is TRBV29-1, the J call TRBJ1-4, with 7 bases that match TRBD1. Germline CDR1 reads SQVTM; CDR2 reads ANQGSEA. V shed 6 bases, J shed 0 bases, and the junction held 4 bases outside the gene matches. The CDR3 has 14 amino acids. The CDR3 coding sequence is TGCAGCGTGAAAGGACAGGCAACTAATGAAAAACTGTTTTTT. It codes for CSVKGQATNEKLFF.

The chain couples TRBV3-1 to TRBJ2-1, with D hard to call. Per germline, CDR1 LGHDT and CDR2 YNNKEL (reference sequence). With 0 bases removed from V and 12 bases from J, the gap between germline ends came to 9 bases. The CDR3 has 12 amino acids. The CDR3 region has the DNA TGTGCCAGCAGCCAAGAGGGGTCCCCGCAGTTCTTC. Its translation is CASSQEGSPQFF.

The rearrangement uses TRBV28 and TRBJ1-2, with 7 bases that match TRBD1. With V trimmed by 6 bases and J by 5 bases, 9 bases remained unmatched. The CDR3 is 14 amino acids. Per germline, CDR1 MDHEN and CDR2 SYDVKM. CDR3 loop: CASSPGGVTYGYTF. DNA of the CDR3: TGTGCCAGCAGCCCAGGGGGGGTCACATATGGCTACACCTTC.

This clonotype has ten or more counts. In DNA, the CDR3 is TGCAGTGCGGTGGAGGGACAGGGGGGACATGGCTACACCTTC. Translation gives CSAVEGQGGHGYTF. The V and J genes are TRBV20-1 and TRBJ1-2; 11 positions match TRBD1. Losses at the gene ends were 6 bases for V and 6 bases for J; bases not matched to a gene: 9. Germline CDR1 is DFQATT and CDR2 is SNEGSKA (reference sequence). The length of the CDR3 is 14 residues.

In the case of this clonotype: Possible read error: a much larger clone is one base away. The missing conserved phenylalanine or tryptophan at the end of this CDR3 makes a read error likely. The J gene is TRBJ2-3, the V gene TRBV4-2, with 11 bases identical to TRBD2. The germline gives CDR1 LGHNA, CDR2 YNFKEQ. The V and J ends lost 4 bases and 1 base, in that order; junction bases with no gene match: 7. This CDR3 has 17 amino acids. The CDR3 here is CASSPLAGGRGTDTQYL. The CDR3 DNA sequence: TGTGCCAGCAGCCCCCTAGCGGGGGGCCGAGGCACAGATACGCAGTATCTT.